The 2 T cell receptor beta chains below were found in one sample sequenced in a study of blood T cell repertoires in COVID-19. Some clones are missing from TCRdb's copy, which holds only in-frame ones; the method was immunoSEQ multiplex PCR. The sample yields fewer than 450,000 clones, roughly 86% seen once. Sequencing was performed on PBMCs or T cells enriched from blood (not recorded which). The receptor source for this set is a woman aged 40 to 50 with acute COVID-19.

The chain couples TRBV27 to TRBJ1-4, with D possibly being TRBD1 (5 bases). Germline V gene lookup returns CDR1 MNHEY and CDR2 SMNVEV (reference sequence). V lost 5 bases and J 8 bases, leaving 15 bases between the germline ends. The CDR3 is 14 amino acids. The CDR3 nucleotides are TGTGCCAGCAGTCCGTCAAACACAGGCGAAAAACTGTTTTTT. Protein sequence: CASSPSNTGEKLFF.

The CDR3 coding sequence is TGCGCCAGCAGTGAAAGCAGGGCCAGTGGCTACACCTTC. It codes for CASSESRASGYTF. The chain couples TRBV10-2 to TRBJ1-2; tentative D call: TRBD1 (5 bases). There are 13 residues in the CDR3. Germline CDR1 is WSHSY and CDR2 is SAAADI. Deletions cut 3 bases from V and 7 bases from J, with 12 bases between.